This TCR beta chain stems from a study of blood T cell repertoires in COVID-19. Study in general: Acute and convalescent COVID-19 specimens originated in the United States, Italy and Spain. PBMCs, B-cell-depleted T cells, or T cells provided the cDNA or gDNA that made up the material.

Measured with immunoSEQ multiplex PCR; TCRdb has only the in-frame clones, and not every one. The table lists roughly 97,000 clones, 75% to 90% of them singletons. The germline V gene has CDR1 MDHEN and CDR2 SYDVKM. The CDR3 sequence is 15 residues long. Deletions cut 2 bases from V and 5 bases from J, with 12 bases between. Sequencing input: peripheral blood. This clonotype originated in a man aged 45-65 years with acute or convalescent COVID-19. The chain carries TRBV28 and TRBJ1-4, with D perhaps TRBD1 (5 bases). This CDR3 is CASSLGGGWNEKLFF. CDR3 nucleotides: TGTGCCAGCAGTTTAGGGGGGGGTTGGAATGAAAAACTGTTTTTT. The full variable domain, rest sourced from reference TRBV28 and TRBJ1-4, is DVKVTQSSRYLVKRTGEKVFLECVQDMDHENMFWYRQDPGLGLRLIYFSYDVKMKEKGDIPEGYSVSREKKERFSLILESASTNQTSMYLCASSLGGGWNEKLFFGSGTQLSVL.